These 10 T cell receptor beta chains were sequenced from one sample in a study of cytomegalovirus exposure and HLA in healthy donors. TCRdb keeps only in-frame clones here, not all; method: immunoSEQ multiplex PCR. Among over 100,000 clones listed, 70% to 90% were seen once. The sample comprised PBMCs. These receptors all come from a woman in her late teens or twenties in good health and CMV-seropositive.

The chain employs TRBV30 and TRBJ1-2, with D perhaps matching TRBD1 (6 bases). The germline CDR1 and CDR2 sequences are GTSNPN and SVGIG (reference sequence). The CDR3 extends over 12 amino acids. The V and J ends lost 5 bases and 7 bases respectively, with 14 bases between them. Written as DNA, the CDR3 is TGTGCCTGGGCGAGAGACAGGACTGGCTACACCTTC. Protein sequence: CAWARDRTGYTF.

V gene TRBV5-1 combines with J gene TRBJ2-1; weak D call: TRBD2 (6 bases). Germline V gene data show CDR1 as SGHRS and CDR2 as YFSETQ. The CDR3 covers 15 residues. The germline V and J ends were trimmed by 4 bases and 0 bases, with 11 bases remaining between them. Written as DNA, the CDR3 is TGCGCCAGCAGCACGGACGGGAGCTCCTACAATGAGCAGTTCTTC. This sequence encodes CASSTDGSSYNEQFF.

This clone appeared a single time. The rearrangement uses TRBV4-2 and TRBJ1-2, with 9 bases aligning to TRBD1. V lost 0 bases to trimming and J lost 2 bases; unmatched junction nucleotides: 4. The CDR3 runs 16 residues. Germline CDR1 is LGHNA and CDR2 is YNFKEQ. CDR3 amino acids: CASSQDGTGRNYGYTF. Written as DNA, the CDR3 is TGTGCCAGCAGCCAAGACGGGACAGGGAGGAACTATGGCTACACCTTC.

CDR3 DNA: TGCAGCGTGCAACCTAGCGGGAGCAACATGTGGGTCGGGGAGACCCAGTACTTC. The encoded protein is CSVQPSGSNMWVGETQYF. The chain recombines TRBV29-1 with TRBJ2-5; 10 bases map to TRBD2. The CDR3 length is 18 residues. Germline CDR1 SQVTM, CDR2 ANQGSEA. With 6 bases clipped from V and 5 bases from J, the junction kept 21 bases outside the gene matches.

The gene calls are TRBV4-2 and TRBJ2-5; TRBD2 matches at 10 bases. The CDR3 totals 14 residues. With 3 bases clipped from V and 3 bases from J, the junction kept 1 base outside the gene matches. In germline, CDR1 is LGHNA, CDR2 YNFKEQ. DNA for the CDR3: TGTGCCAGCAGCCACGGACTAGCGGAAGAGACCCAGTACTTC. This codes for CASSHGLAEETQYF.

The gene calls are TRBV7-6 and TRBJ2-7, with a possible D match to TRBD2 (5 bases). Germline V CDR1 and CDR2: SGHVS, FNYEAQ. CDR3 length: 15 residues. Trimming left V 0 bases short and J 2 bases short, with 11 bases between. CDR3 sequence (DNA): TGTGCCAGCAGCTTAGCCGGGGATTTGGCCTACGAGCAGTACTTC. Protein product: CASSLAGDLAYEQYF.

The CDR3 region has the DNA TGTGCCAGCAGCCTCATGGCCGGCAGGGGGCCAAACTATGGCTACACCTTC. It specifies CASSLMAGRGPNYGYTF. The chain links TRBV4-2 to TRBJ1-2; 8 bases line up with TRBD1. CDR3 length equals 17 residues. Losses at the gene ends were 4 bases for V and 2 bases for J; bases not matched to a gene: 12. Germline V gene lookup returns CDR1 LGHNA and CDR2 YNFKEQ.

The CDR3 protein is CASSLEFGDEGEPYEQYF. In DNA, the CDR3 is TGTGCCAGCAGCTTAGAATTCGGAGACGAGGGGGAACCCTACGAGCAGTACTTC. The V and J genes are TRBV11-2 and TRBJ2-7; the D gene is possibly TRBD1 (6 bases). Germline V gene lookup returns CDR1 SGHAT and CDR2 FQNNGV. The CDR3 has 18 residues. Trimming left V 0 bases short and J 2 bases short, with 20 bases between.

The chain combines TRBV7-8 with TRBJ2-2; D possibly corresponds to TRBD1 (6 bases). Deletions cut 4 bases from V and 5 bases from J, with 8 bases between. Looked up from germline, CDR1 is SGHVS and CDR2 is FQNEAQ. The CDR3 has 13 amino acids. CDR3 sequence: CASSSTGTGELFF. CDR3 in DNA: TGTGCCAGCAGCTCCACAGGGACCGGGGAGCTGTTTTTT.

The J gene is TRBJ1-1, the V gene TRBV6-5; 8 bases are shared with TRBD1. This CDR3 comprises 14 residues. J lost 5 bases, V lost 6 bases, and 8 bases had no gene match. Per germline, CDR1 MNHEY and CDR2 SVGAGI. The CDR3 region has the DNA TGTGCCAGCAGGACCACAGGGGGAGGGACTGAAGCTTTCTTT. Translation: CASRTTGGGTEAFF.